The next 14 T cell receptor beta chains were all read from a single sample in a study of radiotherapy plus CTLA-4 blockade in lung cancer. Sequencing was performed with immunoSEQ multiplex PCR; in TCRdb, only in-frame clones are kept and a portion is missing. Of 35,000 to 45,000 clones detected, around 85% appear once; the ten largest clones hold roughly 5%. The sequencing here drew on peripheral blood, taken from a patient treated with radiotherapy plus ipilimumab. The receptors derive from a human donor with non-small cell lung cancer who had stable disease on radiotherapy plus ipilimumab.

This rearrangement joins TRBV27 to TRBJ2-4, with 7 nucleotides matching TRBD2. CDR1 is MNHEY and CDR2 is SMNVEV in the germline V gene (reference sequence). The trim removed 1 base at V and 5 bases at J, leaving 8 bases unmatched. The CDR3 is 16 amino acids. CDR3 amino acids: CASSLWAPSGQNIQYF. DNA for the CDR3: TGTGCCAGCAGTTTATGGGCCCCTAGCGGTCAAAACATTCAGTACTTC.

This sequence joins TRBV30 and TRBJ2-1; 8 bases match TRBD2. The J segment lost 8 bases and the V segment lost 0 bases, leaving 12 bases of the junction unmatched. This CDR3 region has 16 residues. Per the germline V gene, CDR1 is GTSNPN and CDR2 is SVGIG (reference sequence). Written as DNA, the CDR3 is TGTGCCTGGAGTGTACTAGCGGCTACCCTACCGGATGAGCAGTTCTTC. Amino acid sequence: CAWSVLAATLPDEQFF.

V is TRBV5-6 and J is TRBJ2-1; TRBD1 is a possible D gene (5 bases). CDR1 is SGHDT and CDR2 is YYEEEE in the germline V gene. CDR3 length: 12 amino acids. Deletions cut 2 bases from V and 8 bases from J, with 8 bases between. The DNA for the CDR3 is TGTGCCAGCAGCTTCCAGGGCCATGAGCAGTTCTTC. Translating gives CASSFQGHEQFF.

This rearrangement joins TRBV21-1 to TRBJ1-5; whether TRBD1, the table's D call, matches the DNA was not checked. TRBV21-1 is a known pseudogene. This CDR3 is built from 17 residues. The CDR3 is CASSKVDRGNSNQPQHF. CDR3 bases: TGTGCCAGCAGCAAGGTGGACAGGGGGAATAGCAATCAGCCCCAGCATTTT.

V is TRBV19 and J is TRBJ2-1, with 12 bases aligning to TRBD1. CDR1 is LNHDA and CDR2 is SQIVND in the germline V gene (reference sequence). With 4 bases clipped from V and 8 bases from J, the junction kept 12 bases outside the gene matches. The CDR3 has 17 residues. The CDR3 loop reads CASSTTSGTGGFDEQFF. DNA of the CDR3: TGTGCCAGTAGTACAACGTCGGGGACAGGGGGCTTCGATGAGCAGTTCTTC.

The chain couples TRBV4-3 to TRBJ1-2; weak D call: TRBD1 (6 bases). This CDR3 is built from 15 residues. In germline, CDR1 is LGHNA, CDR2 YSLEER. V was trimmed by 1 base and J by 1 base, leaving 10 bases between them. CDR3 nucleotide sequence: TGCGCCAGCAGCCAAGGGACAGAAATTAACTATGGCTACACCTTC. This sequence encodes CASSQGTEINYGYTF.

The chain links TRBV27 to TRBJ2-3, with D possibly matching TRBD1 (6 bases). The CDR3 totals 15 residues. V lost 6 bases, J lost 1 base, and 14 bases lay in between. Per germline, CDR1 MNHEY and CDR2 SMNVEV (reference sequence). Here the CDR3 DNA reads TGTGCCAGCAGCCTCCGGGACACCCGCACAGATACGCAGTATTTT. Translating gives CASSLRDTRTDTQYF.

This clone occurred once. The chain links TRBV7-9 to TRBJ2-1, with 7 bases lining up with TRBD2. J gave up 7 bases and V 5 bases, and 5 bases lay outside the gene matches. Germline V gene lookup returns CDR1 SEHNR and CDR2 FQNEAQ (reference sequence). The CDR3 extends over 13 amino acids. DNA of the CDR3: TGTGCCAGCAGCAGGGCGGGAGTGAATGAGCAGTTCTTC. This translates into CASSRAGVNEQFF.

This chain links TRBV28 with TRBJ1-3; D is possibly TRBD1 (6 bases). The CDR3 has 14 residues. The V end was cut by 4 bases, the J end by 4 bases, with 11 bases between. Germline lookup yields CDR1 MDHEN and CDR2 SYDVKM. The CDR3 nucleotides read TGTGCCAGCAGTTCCGGACAGCCAGGAAACACCATATATTTT. It translates to CASSSGQPGNTIYF.

The chain joins TRBV10-3 to TRBJ2-2; 7 nucleotides agree with TRBD1. Per germline, CDR1 ENHRY and CDR2 SYGVKD. The CDR3 runs 15 residues. V was pared by 4 bases and J by 5 bases, with 7 bases of the junction left unmatched. For the CDR3, the DNA is TGTGCCATCAGTGGAACAGGGGCAGGGACCGGGGAGCTGTTTTTT. As protein: CAISGTGAGTGELFF.

CDR3 in amino acids: CASSGRPTGGEIYGYTF. DNA for the CDR3: TGCGCCAGCAGCGGTAGACCGACAGGGGGCGAAATCTATGGCTACACCTTC. This chain links TRBV5-1 with TRBJ1-2, with 10 bases matching TRBD1. This CDR3 is 17 amino acids long. CDR1 and CDR2 (germline): SGHRS, YFSETQ. V lost 4 bases and J lost 4; bases outside the gene matches: 13.

J is TRBJ2-3 and V is TRBV4-3, with 8 bases fitting TRBD2. The V and J ends lost 4 bases and 2 bases, in that order; junction bases with no gene match: 17. Germline loops: CDR1 LGHNA, CDR2 YSLEER. The CDR3 runs to 19 residues. The DNA of the CDR3 is TGCGCCAGCAGCCTCAGCCCACTGCGGGGGGAATTTTTCACAGATACGCAGTATTTT. Translating it yields CASSLSPLRGEFFTDTQYF.

This chain connects TRBV29-1 to TRBJ2-7; 7 positions agree with TRBD2. The CDR3 is 13 amino acids. The germline V gene has CDR1 SQVTM and CDR2 ANQGSEA. Germline trimming cut 6 bases from V and 0 bases from J; bases unmatched to any gene: 5. The CDR3 DNA reads TGCAGCGTCGTAGCGGGCGCCTCCTACGAGCAGTACTTC. It codes for CSVVAGASYEQYF.

This chain uses TRBV11-2 with TRBJ2-3; 9 bases align to TRBD2. Trimming cost V 4 bases and J 15 bases; bases outside gene matches: 23. The germline V gene has CDR1 SGHAT and CDR2 FQNNGV. CDR3 length: 17 residues. The CDR3 sequence: CASSSHLAGTGSGSDYF. CDR3 nucleotides: TGTGCCAGCAGCTCTCACCTAGCGGGAACCGGATCAGGTTCAGATTATTTT.